What follows are 31 T cell receptor beta chains derived from one specimen sequenced in a study of tumor and adjacent non-tumor tissue in lung cancer (dated by TCRdb to about 2018). RNA was isolated from bulk unsorted tissue, and RNA quality was assessed with a NanoDrop ND-1000 and an Agilent 2100. Preparation of the library involved multiplex PCR. Reads for this sample came from an Illumina HiSeq 2500. TCRbeta libraries were constructed through three rounds of nested PCR with primers (Table S4) according to protocols modified from ARM-PCR. TCRdb reprocessed the public reads (quality trimming at Q25 with fastp, clone calling with MiXCR) and kept in-frame beta chains. Every CDR3 protein is listed once, alongside the most common genes and DNA of its rows. In this sample the table shows around 70,000 distinct CDR3 sequences, roughly three fifths of which occur a single time. Together, the top ten hold around 20% of the sample.

Sequenced input: lung tumor tissue. These receptors all stem from a man aged 45 to 65 with non-small cell lung cancer.

Comments on this clonotype: The junction differs from germline at one of its ends, possibly a read error. The chain combines TRBV5-1 with TRBJ2-5; 8 bases agree with TRBD1. Germline lookup yields CDR1 SGHRS and CDR2 YFSETQ. CDR3 size: 17 residues. This chain's CDR3 is CASSLAGTGPRRETHYF. DNA of the CDR3: TGCGCCAGCAGCTTGGCCGGGACAGGTCCAAGGAGGGAGACCCATTACTTC.

The V gene is TRBV4-1, the J gene TRBJ2-2; D call uncertain. Per the germline V gene, CDR1 is MGHRA and CDR2 is YSYEKL. V was pared by 9 bases and J by 5 bases, with 19 bases between. The CDR3 has 15 amino acids. The CDR3 DNA reads as TGCGCCAGTGGGGATCCGTGTGTGTGGACCGGGGAGCTGTTTTTT. This translates into CASGDPCVWTGELFF.

As for this clonotype: This may be a read error, as it is one base from a much larger clone. This chain joins TRBV6-6 and TRBJ2-1, with D unclear. This CDR3 contains 14 residues. The V gene's germline CDR1 is MNHNY and CDR2 SVGAGI (reference sequence). The CDR3 region has the DNA TGTGCCAGCGGTTACTCGATAGACTACAATGAGCAGTTCTTC. Amino acids: CASGYSIDYNEQFF.

This clonotype appeared a single time. The junction departs from the called germline gene at one end, perhaps through a read error. The chain joins TRBV18 to TRBJ2-1; no firm D call. CDR1 is KGHSH and CDR2 is LQKENI in the germline V gene. The CDR3 extends over 14 amino acids. This CDR3 reads CASLPPALVHEQFF. CDR3 sequence (DNA): TGTGCCAGCTTACCACCGGCCCTGGTCCATGAGCAGTTCTTC.

The chain is built from TRBV28 and TRBJ1-2; D unresolved. V was cut by 7 bases and J by 4 bases, with 16 bases left in between. CDR1 is MDHEN, CDR2 SYDVKM, per germline. The CDR3 has 14 residues. The CDR3 region is CASIVPQAGYGYTF. The DNA of the CDR3 is TGTGCCAGCATCGTACCTCAGGCGGGCTATGGCTACACCTTC.

The chain has TRBV7-9 and TRBJ2-5; a possible D gene is TRBD1 (6 bases). The ends were cut back, 7 bases at V and 3 bases at J, with 9 bases in the middle. This CDR3 comprises 12 residues. Germline V gene lookup returns CDR1 SEHNR and CDR2 FQNEAQ (reference sequence). As DNA, the CDR3 is TGTGCCAGCACCCACAGGGAAGAGACCCAGTACTTC. This translates into CASTHREETQYF. Combining the CDR3 with reference TRBV7-9 and TRBJ2-5 gives the whole variable domain DTGVSQNPRHKITKRGQNVTFRCDPISEHNRLYWYRQTLGQGPEFLTYFQNEAQLEKSRLLSDRFSAERPKGSFSTLEIQRTEQGDSAMYLCASTHREETQYFGPGTRLLVL.

Notes on this clonotype: A read error may explain this, as a much larger clone is one base away. CDR3 nucleotides: TGTGCCAGAAGCCGCAATTGGGGGGGAACTAATGAAAAACTGTTTTTT. It specifies CARSRNWGGTNEKLFF. The rearrangement uses TRBV6-6 and TRBJ1-4; possibly TRBD1 for D (5 bases). Germline CDR1 and CDR2: MNHNY and SVGAGI (reference sequence). V dropped 9 bases and J dropped 1 base, with 18 bases sitting between them. The CDR3 loop spans 16 amino acids.

The chain carries TRBV6-1 and TRBJ2-1; D remains unclear. The V gene's germline CDR1 is MNHNS and CDR2 SASEGT. The CDR3 totals 12 residues. V was trimmed by 10 bases and J by 4 bases, leaving 11 bases between them. The CDR3 sequence is CAMTQGYNEQFF. The CDR3 DNA reads as TGTGCCATGACCCAAGGTTACAATGAGCAGTTCTTC.

A single count supports this clonotype. Since the CDR3 does not end with the conserved phenylalanine or tryptophan, this likely comes from a read error. J is TRBJ1-5 and V is TRBV12-3 or TRBV12-4, with D uncertain. CDR3 length equals 13 residues. Trimming removed 7 bases from V and 6 bases from J, with 13 bases in between. CDR3 in amino acids: CASNLERSQPQHY. The DNA for the CDR3 is TGTGCCAGCAATTTGGAAAGGAGTCAGCCCCAGCATTAT.

In its sample, this clonotype was seen many times. The V and J genes are TRBV12-3 or TRBV12-4 and TRBJ1-5; TRBD1 might be the D (6 bases). This CDR3 is 15 amino acids long. Trimming removed 4 bases at V and 0 bases at J, with 10 bases between. CDR3 region: CASSWTVDSNQPQHF. The CDR3 nucleotides are TGTGCCAGCAGTTGGACAGTAGATAGCAATCAGCCCCAGCATTTT.

Note on this clonotype: The junction departs from germline at one end; a sequencing error may be responsible. The chain carries TRBV6-5 and TRBJ2-7; D tentatively reads TRBD1 or TRBD2 (5 bases each). CDR3 length: 15 amino acids. Germline V lookup: CDR1 MNHEY, CDR2 SVGAGI. The CDR3 loop is CASNYMGDGSYEQYF. The CDR3 bases are TGTGCCAGCAATTACATGGGGGACGGATCCTACGAGCAGTACTTC.

Regarding this clonotype: This CDR3 is missing its conserved last phenylalanine or tryptophan, likely due to a read error. The DNA is left out, because the CDR3 cannot be placed on it with certainty; the CDR3 is given as TCRdb lists it. The rearrangement joins TRBV11-3 to TRBJ2-2; TRBD2 reflects the table's D call only, with no check against the DNA. Germline lookup yields CDR1 SGHNT and CDR2 YENEEA. The CDR3 length equals 14 residues, ends included. The CDR3 loop reads CARSPNMRGGELFL.

Concerning this clonotype: The junction and the germline gene differ at one end; a read error may be behind it. The chain joins TRBV4-2 to TRBJ2-1; 10 nucleotides agree with TRBD2. CDR1 is LGHNA, CDR2 YNFKEQ, per germline. The CDR3 has 18 amino acids. DNA for the CDR3: TGTGCCAGCAGCCCTAAAGGCCTAGCGGGAGCCCCATACAATGAGCGGTTCTTC. This gives the protein CASSPKGLAGAPYNERFF.

The chain is built from TRBV6-6 and TRBJ2-7; 10 bases match TRBD2. The CDR3 loop spans 13 amino acids. The junction had 3 bases not matched to a gene; V was cut back by 6 bases and J by 4 bases. The germline gives CDR1 MNHNY, CDR2 SVGAGI (reference sequence). Here the CDR3 reads CASSASGRYEQYF. The CDR3 DNA follows: TGTGCCAGCAGCGCTAGCGGGAGATACGAGCAGTACTTC.

This clonotype appeared a few times. A much larger clone is a single base away; this may be a read error. The chain has TRBV11-2 and TRBJ2-7; D is possibly TRBD2 (5 bases). Looked up from germline, CDR1 is SGHAT and CDR2 is FQNNGV. The CDR3 contains 14 residues. CDR3 region: CASSTRTVSYGQYF. In DNA form, the CDR3 reads TGTGCCAGCAGCACGAGGACTGTCTCCTACGGGCAGTACTTC.

A word on this clonotype: Sequence at one end of the junction differs from germline and may be a read error. V is TRBV6-5 and J is TRBJ2-7; D not certain. There are 14 residues in the CDR3. From germline, CDR1 is MNHEY and CDR2 SVGAGI. Here the CDR3 reads CAGSYADVTYEQYF. In nucleotides, the CDR3 is TGTGCCGGCAGTTACGCGGACGTGACATACGAGCAGTACTTC.

A word on this clonotype: This CDR3 is missing its conserved last phenylalanine or tryptophan, likely due to a read error. The chain couples TRBV7-9 to TRBJ1-5; D is perhaps TRBD1 (6 bases). The germline CDR1 and CDR2 sequences are SEHNR and FQNEAQ (reference sequence). The CDR3 spans 17 residues. Between the trimmed V and J ends, which lost 5 bases and 2 bases, there was a span of 19 bases. CDR3 nucleotides: TGTGCCAGCAGCCCGGGTCAGGGGACCGGTGGCAATCAGCCCCAGCATTCT. Amino acid sequence: CASSPGQGTGGNQPQHS.

About this clonotype: The final CDR3 position lacks the conserved phenylalanine or tryptophan, pointing to a likely read error. J is TRBJ1-3 and V is TRBV11-2, with 7 bases lining up with TRBD1. CDR1 is SGHAT, CDR2 FQNNGV, per germline. CDR3 length: 16 amino acids. CDR3 amino acids: CASSDRVTTAGNTIYL. The CDR3 DNA is TGTGCCAGCAGCGACAGGGTGACTACCGCTGGTAACACCATATATCTT.

Concerning this clonotype: At one of its ends the junction is not consistent with the germline gene, which may arise from a read error. The chain is built from TRBV5-6 and TRBJ2-3; D not certain. Germline V gene lookup returns CDR1 SGHDT and CDR2 YYEEEE. CDR3 size: 15 residues. DNA of the CDR3: TGTGCCTGCAGAAAAGTCGAGGCGGCGCGAGTCACGCAGTATTTT. It is translated as CACRKVEAARVTQYF.

A word on this clonotype: Germline and junction disagree at one end, which may indicate a read error. The V gene is TRBV5-4, the J gene TRBJ1-1, with no clear D. Germline CDR1 is SGHNT and CDR2 is YYREEE (reference sequence). CDR3 size: 13 residues. CDR3: CASSPDQNAEVFF. In DNA form, the CDR3 reads TGTGCCAGCAGCCCGGACCAGAACGCTGAAGTTTTCTTT.

The V and J genes are TRBV7-9 and TRBJ2-5; D gene uncertain. V shed 2 bases and J shed 4 bases, with 5 bases lying between them. CDR1 SEHNR and CDR2 FQNEAQ come from the germline V gene (reference sequence). CDR3 length: 12 amino acids. The CDR3 spells CASSLIGETQYF. The CDR3 coding sequence is TGTGCCAGCAGCTTAATAGGAGAGACCCAGTACTTC. The variable domain in full, with the rest retrieved from reference TRBV7-9 and TRBJ2-5, is DTGVSQNPRHKITKRGQNVTFRCDPISEHNRLYWYRQTLGQGPEFLTYFQNEAQLEKSRLLSDRFSAERPKGSFSTLEIQRTEQGDSAMYLCASSLIGETQYFGPGTRLLVL.

A remark on this clonotype: Possible read error: a much larger clone is one base away. J is TRBJ2-7 and V is TRBV10-2, with TRBD2 matching 9 bases. Germline lookup yields CDR1 WSHSY and CDR2 SAAADI. This CDR3 has 13 amino acids. Trimming took 8 bases from V and 9 from J; bases not matched to a gene: 11. The CDR3 loop reads CASGSSGNVSQYF. CDR3 coding DNA: TGCGCCAGCGGGTCTAGCGGGAACGTTTCGCAGTACTTC.

Concerning this clonotype itself: A much larger clone lies a single base off, so this may be a read error. The CDR3 region is CASSLSGRSVDMQYF. Written as DNA, the CDR3 is TGCGCCAGCAGCTTGTCCGGCAGGTCGGTAGATATGCAGTATTTT. The gene calls are TRBV5-1 and TRBJ2-3; D not certain. Germline V gene data show CDR1 as SGHRS and CDR2 as YFSETQ. CDR3 size: 15 residues. The full variable domain, rest sourced from reference TRBV5-1 and TRBJ2-3, is KAGVTQTPRYLIKTRGQQVTLSCSPISGHRSVSWYQQTPGQGLQFLFEYFSETQRNKGNFPGRFSGRQFSNSRSEMNVSTLELGDSALYLCASSLSGRSVDMQYFGPGTRLTVL.

CDR3 coding DNA: TGTGCCAGCAGTAGTACCCGGGCTAGCAGGGGGCTGGTACAAGAGACCCAGTACTTC. Protein: CASSSTRASRGLVQETQYF. The genes are TRBV7-9 and TRBJ2-5, with 8 positions matching TRBD1. Per germline, CDR1 SEHNR and CDR2 FQNEAQ (reference sequence). Trimming at V came to 6 bases and at J to 2 bases, leaving 20 bases not matched to a gene. This CDR3 has 19 amino acids.

The V and J genes are TRBV24-1 and TRBJ2-1; D possibly corresponds to TRBD1 (6 bases). Deletions cut 1 base from V and 3 bases from J, with 9 bases between. The CDR3 has 15 amino acids. In germline, CDR1 is KGHDR, CDR2 SFDVKD. CDR3 region: CATSDLDRIYNEQFF. In nucleotides, the CDR3 is TGTGCCACCAGTGATTTAGACAGGATCTACAATGAGCAGTTCTTC.

To note about this clonotype: Germline and junction disagree at one end, which may indicate a read error. The chain combines TRBV11-3 with TRBJ2-3; 8 bases agree with TRBD2. This CDR3 contains 16 residues. Germline CDR1 is SGHNT and CDR2 is YENEEA. As DNA, the CDR3 is TGCGCCAGCAGTCCGGGGACTAGGGGCTTTACAGATACGCAGTATTTT. Translated, it gives CASSPGTRGFTDTQYF.

To note about this clonotype: It may be a read error: a sequence one base away is much more abundant. This chain links TRBV6-2 or TRBV6-3 with TRBJ1-2, with a weak D call TRBD1 (5 bases). CDR1 MNHEY and CDR2 SVGEGT come from the germline V gene. The CDR3 is 17 amino acids. CDR3 DNA sequence: TGTGTCAGCAGGACCCCCGGGGGGAGGGAACCCGACTATGGCTACACCTTC. Protein: CVSRTPGGREPDYGYTF.

Comments on this clonotype: A clone one base away is much larger, so this may be a read error. The chain carries TRBV7-8 and TRBJ2-1, with 8 bases identical to TRBD2. V lost 7 bases to trimming and J lost 7 bases; unmatched junction nucleotides: 12. From germline, CDR1 is SGHVS and CDR2 FQNEAQ. The CDR3 spans 15 residues. The CDR3: CASNPISGTTNEQFF. CDR3 DNA sequence: TGTGCCAGCAACCCTATTAGCGGGACAACAAATGAGCAGTTCTTC. Supplemented by reference TRBV7-8 and TRBJ2-1, the full variable domain reads GAGVSQSPRYKVAKRGQDVALRCDPISGHVSLFWYQQALGQGPEFLTYFQNEAQLDKSGLPSDRFFAERPEGSVSTLKIQRTQQEDSAVYLCASNPISGTTNEQFFGPGTRLTVL.

V and J are TRBV20-1 and TRBJ2-2, with 7 nucleotides matching TRBD1. The CDR3 extends over 19 amino acids. Trimming at V came to 5 bases and at J to 2 bases, leaving 20 bases not matched to a gene. In germline, CDR1 is DFQATT, CDR2 SNEGSKA (reference sequence). The CDR3 is CSAHYWTGDSTLNTGELFF. The CDR3 DNA reads TGCAGTGCTCATTACTGGACAGGCGATTCAACCTTAAACACCGGGGAGCTGTTTTTT.

This clonotype occurred a few times. A much bigger clone sits one base away, suggesting this may be a read error. V is TRBV20-1 and J is TRBJ2-7; D might be TRBD1 (5 bases). CDR1 is DFQATT and CDR2 is SNEGSKA in the germline V gene (reference sequence). Trimming left V 0 bases short and J 2 bases short, with 11 bases between. The CDR3 is made up of 14 amino acids. CDR3 nucleotides: TGCAGTGCTAGAGATTGCCAGGGCCCCTACGAGCAGTACTTC. Amino acids: CSARDCQGPYEQYF.

This clonotype occurred once. A read error may be the cause here, since a much bigger clone is one base away. The rearrangement uses TRBV5-5 and TRBJ2-2, with a tentative D call TRBD2 (5 bases). Germline V CDR1 and CDR2: SGHKS, YYEKEE (reference sequence). The CDR3 has 14 amino acids. CDR3 protein: CACSFLSDTGELFF. The CDR3 coding sequence is TGTGCCTGCAGTTTTCTTAGCGACACCGGGGAGCTGTTTTTT.